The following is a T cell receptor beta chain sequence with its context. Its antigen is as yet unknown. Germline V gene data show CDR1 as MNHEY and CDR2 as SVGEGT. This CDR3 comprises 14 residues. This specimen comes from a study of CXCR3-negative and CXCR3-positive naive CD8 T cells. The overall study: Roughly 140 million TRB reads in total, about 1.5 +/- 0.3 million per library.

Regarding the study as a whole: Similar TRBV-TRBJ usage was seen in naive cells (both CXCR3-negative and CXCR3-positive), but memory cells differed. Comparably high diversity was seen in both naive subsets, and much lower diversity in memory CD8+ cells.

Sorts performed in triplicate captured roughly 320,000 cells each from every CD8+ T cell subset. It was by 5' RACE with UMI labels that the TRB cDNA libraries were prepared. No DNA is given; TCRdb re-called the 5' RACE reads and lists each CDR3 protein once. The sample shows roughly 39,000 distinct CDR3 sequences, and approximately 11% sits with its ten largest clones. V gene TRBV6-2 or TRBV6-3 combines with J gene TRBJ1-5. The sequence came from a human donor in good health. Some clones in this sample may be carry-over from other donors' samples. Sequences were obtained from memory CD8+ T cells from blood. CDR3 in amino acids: CATSPSDSNQPQHF.